Listed here are 18 T cell receptor beta chains from one sample, sequenced in a study of shared clonotypes between healthy human individuals. TCRdb's copy holds only in-frame clones and misses some; the assay was immunoSEQ multiplex PCR. The table includes roughly 330,000 clones, around two thirds detected once. Sequencing was done on a sample of memory CD4+ T cells sorted from blood. Subset given: CD45RA-negative fraction. All receptors come from a man under 40 in good health.

The chain employs TRBV5-1 and TRBJ2-1, with D maybe TRBD2 (6 bases). CDR1 and CDR2 (germline): SGHRS, YFSETQ. The CDR3 spans 14 residues. V shed 0 bases and J shed 7 bases, with 11 bases lying between them. The CDR3 here is CASSLDPGVNEQFF. The CDR3 nucleotides read TGCGCCAGCAGCTTGGACCCGGGAGTGAATGAGCAGTTCTTC.

This chain joins TRBV4-3 and TRBJ2-7, with a weak D call TRBD1 (6 bases). V was cut by 0 bases and J by 5 bases, with 14 bases left in between. Germline CDR1 reads LGHNA; CDR2 reads YSLEER. The CDR3 runs to 15 residues. The CDR3 region is CASSQERTVFHEQYF. CDR3 in DNA: TGCGCCAGCAGCCAAGAAAGGACAGTGTTTCACGAGCAGTACTTC.

This clone appeared a single time. The chain is built from TRBV7-6 and TRBJ2-3; 8 bases align to TRBD2. J gave up 4 bases and V 3 bases, and 6 bases lay outside the gene matches. CDR1 SGHVS and CDR2 FNYEAQ come from the germline V gene. This CDR3 is 15 amino acids long. CDR3 nucleotide sequence: TGTGCCAGCAGCTTCGACGCGGGAGGCGCAGATACGCAGTATTTT. As protein: CASSFDAGGADTQYF.

This clone was detected ten times or more. The genes are TRBV5-4 and TRBJ1-1; D unclear. The germline V gene has CDR1 SGHNT and CDR2 YYREEE (reference sequence). V gave up 1 base and J gave up 8 bases, with 9 bases separating them. This CDR3 is 12 amino acids long. The CDR3 nucleotides read TGTGCCAGCAGCTTGACAGACGAAGAAGCTTTCTTT. Its translation: CASSLTDEEAFF.

J is TRBJ1-2 and V is TRBV6-6; D unclear. This CDR3 is built from 13 residues. V dropped 6 bases and J dropped 0 bases, with 8 bases sitting between them. Germline values: CDR1 MNHNY, CDR2 SVGAGI (reference sequence). As DNA, the CDR3 is TGTGCCAGCAGCCTGGCGACTAACTATGGCTACACCTTC. As protein: CASSLATNYGYTF.

The chain has TRBV18 and TRBJ1-4; TRBD1 is a possible D gene (6 bases). CDR1 and CDR2 (germline): KGHSH, LQKENI. The CDR3 runs to 15 residues. V was clipped by 6 bases and J by 1 base, with 12 bases between them. The CDR3 sequence is CASSQGSLTNEKLFF. In nucleotides, the CDR3 is TGTGCCAGCTCTCAGGGGAGTTTAACTAATGAAAAACTGTTTTTT.

This chain uses TRBV4-1 with TRBJ2-7; D ambiguous. The V end lost 1 base, the J end lost 3 bases, and 10 bases lay between the germline ends. This CDR3 is built from 14 residues. Germline CDR1 reads MGHRA; CDR2 reads YSYEKL. For the CDR3, the DNA is TGCGCCAGCAGCCAAGTGAGTAGAATCTACGAGCAGTACTTC. Translation gives CASSQVSRIYEQYF.

This clone was seen just once. The CDR3 coding sequence is TGTGCCAGCAGTCCTAAAGGACTAGATTCTTACAATGAGCAGTTCTTC. Translation: CASSPKGLDSYNEQFF. The J gene is TRBJ2-1, the V gene TRBV9; 7 nucleotides match TRBD2. Germline CDR1 SGDLS, CDR2 YYNGEE. This CDR3 has 16 residues. The V gene end was trimmed by 5 bases and the J gene end by 4 bases; junction bases not matched to a gene: 12.

This chain uses TRBV7-6 with TRBJ2-5; no definite D call. V gave up 5 bases and J gave up 3 bases, with 4 bases separating them. The germline V gene has CDR1 SGHVS and CDR2 FNYEAQ. CDR3 size: 11 residues. The DNA for the CDR3 is TGTGCCAGCAGCATAAAAGAGACCCAGTACTTC. This gives the protein CASSIKETQYF. Combining the CDR3 with reference TRBV7-6 and TRBJ2-5 gives the whole variable domain GAGVSQSPRYKVTKRGQDVALRCDPISGHVSLYWYRQALGQGPEFLTYFNYEAQQDKSGLPNDRFSAERPEGSISTLTIQRTEQRDSAMYRCASSIKETQYFGPGTRLLVL.

The rearrangement links TRBV2 to TRBJ2-2, with 8 positions matching TRBD2. The CDR3 sequence is 14 residues long. Germline V gene data show CDR1 as SNHLY and CDR2 as FYNNEI. The V gene end was trimmed by 7 bases and the J gene end by 3 bases; junction bases not matched to a gene: 4. The CDR3 DNA is TGTGCCAGCAAGGGACTAGTCGACACCGGGGAGCTGTTTTTT. It encodes CASKGLVDTGELFF.

This clone was seen a handful of times. The chain combines TRBV27 with TRBJ2-7; tentative D call: TRBD2 (5 bases). Per the germline V gene, CDR1 is MNHEY and CDR2 is SMNVEV (reference sequence). The CDR3 loop spans 15 amino acids. Trimming removed 4 bases from V and 2 bases from J, with 15 bases in between. CDR3 region: CASSSAGRTPYEQYF. The CDR3 DNA reads TGTGCCAGCAGTTCGGCGGGTCGCACCCCCTACGAGCAGTACTTC.

The chain carries TRBV10-3 and TRBJ1-2, with 11 bases that match TRBD1. Germline V lookup: CDR1 ENHRY, CDR2 SYGVKD. V was pared by 8 bases and J by 4 bases, with 6 bases of the junction left unmatched. This CDR3 is built from 14 residues. CDR3 nucleotide sequence: TGTGCCATCTCGGACAGGGGGCTTGGCTATGGCTACACCTTC. Protein: CAISDRGLGYGYTF.

The gene calls are TRBV7-8 and TRBJ2-5; D might be TRBD2 (6 bases). Trimming stripped 5 bases from V and 3 bases from J, with 10 bases between. This CDR3 spans 13 amino acids. CDR1 is SGHVS, CDR2 FQNEAQ, per germline. In DNA form, the CDR3 reads TGTGCCAGCAGCCGCGCTAGCGAAGAGACCCAGTACTTC. Amino acids: CASSRASEETQYF. Together with reference TRBV7-8 and TRBJ2-5, the CDR3 gives the full variable domain: GAGVSQSPRYKVAKRGQDVALRCDPISGHVSLFWYQQALGQGPEFLTYFQNEAQLDKSGLPSDRFFAERPEGSVSTLKIQRTQQEDSAVYLCASSRASEETQYFGPGTRLLVL.

V and J are TRBV2 and TRBJ2-7; D remains ambiguous. V lost 5 bases, J lost 4 bases, and 6 bases lay in between. The CDR3 consists of 11 residues. The germline CDR1 and CDR2 sequences are SNHLY and FYNNEI. The CDR3 sequence: CASSLQYEQYF. The CDR3 DNA is TGTGCCAGCAGTTTACAGTACGAGCAGTACTTC.

This clone was counted many times. The rearrangement links TRBV7-4 to TRBJ1-5; no clear D gene. Trimming cost V 4 bases and J 0 bases, with 16 bases left between them. Germline CDR1 reads SGHVT; CDR2 reads SQSDAQ. The CDR3 extends over 17 amino acids. CDR3 protein: CASSSRTLEYSNQPQHF. CDR3 coding DNA: TGTGCCAGCAGCTCTAGGACGTTGGAGTATAGCAATCAGCCCCAGCATTTT.

Turning to this clone: Other DNA sequences within the sample encode an identical CDR3. The V and J genes are TRBV10-3 and TRBJ2-5; a weak D match, TRBD1 (6 bases). The length of the CDR3 is 14 residues. Germline assignment: CDR1 ENHRY and CDR2 SYGVKD. Trimming took 0 bases from V and 5 from J, leaving 10 bases between them. CDR3 DNA sequence: TGTGCCATCAGTGAGTCGGGGGCTGGGGAGACCCAGTACTTC. It encodes CAISESGAGETQYF.

A remark on this clone: A much larger clone sits a single nucleotide away, making a read error possible. The same CDR3 arises from other DNA sequences in this sample as well. The V gene is TRBV5-1, the J gene TRBJ2-3; the D call may be TRBD1 or TRBD2 (5 bases each). Deletions cut 5 bases from V and 5 bases from J, with 12 bases between. The CDR3 loop spans 13 amino acids. Germline CDR1 and CDR2: SGHRS and YFSETQ. CDR3 bases: TGCGCCAGCAGTTTTTGGGGGAGAGATACGCAGTATTTT. This gives the protein CASSFWGRDTQYF. The entire variable domain, with the rest obtained from reference TRBV5-1 and TRBJ2-3, is as follows: KAGVTQTPRYLIKTRGQQVTLSCSPISGHRSVSWYQQTPGQGLQFLFEYFSETQRNKGNFPGRFSGRQFSNSRSEMNVSTLELGDSALYLCASSFWGRDTQYFGPGTRLTVL.

This clone was seen ten or more times. This chain connects TRBV2 to TRBJ2-1, with 11 positions matching TRBD2. V lost 4 bases, J lost 7 bases, and 15 bases stayed unmatched. Germline V gene data show CDR1 as SNHLY and CDR2 as FYNNEI. This CDR3 region has 18 residues. The CDR3 is CASSVSLLTSGRGNEQFF. The DNA of the CDR3 is TGTGCCAGCAGTGTTTCCCTGCTTACTAGCGGGAGAGGGAATGAGCAGTTCTTC.